This TCR beta chain appears in the sequencing data of a study of metastatic and nonmetastatic thyroid tumors. About the study: The authors compared repertoires across blood and tumor or nodule tissue from malignant and benign thyroid patients.

The junction had 10 bases not matched to a gene; V was cut back by 7 bases and J by 0 bases. This CDR3 contains 17 residues. No treatment of any kind had been given to any patient before thyroid surgery. TCRdb ran MiXCR on the PCR reads. The repertoire includes about 12,000 clones, 32% of them detected once, and roughly 11% sits in the top ten. The chain joins TRBV12-3 or TRBV12-4 to TRBJ2-2; 8 nucleotides agree with TRBD1. Sequencing used tumor tissue. The clonotype originates from a female donor with papillary thyroid cancer or a benign thyroid nodule (not recorded which). Some clones in this sample may be carry-over from other donors' samples. For the CDR3, the DNA is TGTGCCAGCATTCAATGGACAGGGCCTTCGAACACCGGGGAGCTGTTTTTT. Protein sequence: CASIQWTGPSNTGELFF.